This T cell receptor beta chain was sequenced in a study of cytomegalovirus exposure and HLA in healthy donors. Study details: Some 85 million unique TCRs from HLA-typed donors were held in an early data release. Study-level results: Most CMV-associated TCR beta chains were later found to appear HLA-restricted.

Trimming cost V 8 bases and J 2 bases; bases outside gene matches: 9. The germline V gene has CDR1 SNHLY and CDR2 FYNNEI. CDR3 length: 15 residues. Of note for this clone: What it binds is not known.

Amplification used 60 Vbeta primers and 13 Jbeta primers. The table came from immunoSEQ multiplex PCR; TCRdb's copy has only in-frame clones and leaves some out. This table holds approximately 190,000 clones, about 77% found once. The clonotype originates from a woman aged 25 to 39 in good health and CMV-seropositive. Sequences were obtained from PBMCs. The V and J genes are TRBV2 and TRBJ2-7, with 10 bases matching TRBD2. The CDR3 protein is CASRLAGAHTYEQYF. The CDR3 nucleotides are TGTGCCAGCCGCCTAGCGGGAGCCCATACCTACGAGCAGTACTTC.